One T cell receptor beta chain is described in this entry. What it binds is not known. Profiling that covered TCR beta VDJ and CDR3 relied on genomic DNA as its template. MiXCR, run by TCRdb on the reads, gives a single entry per CDR3 protein. The top ten hold 15% to 20% of the sample, which has around 190,000 distinct CDR3 sequences, 54% seen once. The data were obtained in a study of CD8+CD57+ T cells in acquired aplastic anemia. Study-wide context: The sorted CD4+ and CD8+ cells yielded an average roughly 3 ug of DNA. Healthy donors averaged about 10 million reads for CD4+ cells. Study-level results: Significant differences in CD8+ Simpson's diversity were not observed between patients and controls. Patients and controls shared 25 to 30 CD8+ CDR3 sequences, which appeared highly expressed in patients and within their immunodominant clones.

V lost 6 bases and J lost 3; bases outside the gene matches: 10. The CDR3 has 15 amino acids. CDR1 is MDHEN, CDR2 SYDVKM, per germline. Sequenced material: sorted CD4+, CD8+, or CD8+CD57+ T cells (not recorded which) from PBMCs. The source is a human donor in good health, serving as a control. The chain has TRBV28 and TRBJ1-2; 7 positions match TRBD1. CDR3 nucleotide sequence: TGTGCCAGCAGAAGACAGGGATTAGTGGACTATGGCTACACCTTC. It codes for CASRRQGLVDYGYTF.